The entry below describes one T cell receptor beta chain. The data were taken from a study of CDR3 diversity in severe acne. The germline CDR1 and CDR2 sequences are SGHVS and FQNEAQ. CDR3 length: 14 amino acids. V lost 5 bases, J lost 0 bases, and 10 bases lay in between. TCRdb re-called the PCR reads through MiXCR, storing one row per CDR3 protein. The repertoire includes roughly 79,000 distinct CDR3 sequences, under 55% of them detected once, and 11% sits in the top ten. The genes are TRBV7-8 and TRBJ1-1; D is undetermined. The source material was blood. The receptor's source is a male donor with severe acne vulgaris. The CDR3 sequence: CASSTTGMNTEAFF. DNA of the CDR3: TGTGCCAGCAGCACCACGGGAATGAACACTGAAGCTTTCTTT.